The 13 T cell receptor beta chains below all came from one sample that was sequenced in a study of Graves' ophthalmopathy and Graves' hyperthyroidism. Amplification from RNA transcripts yielded the TCR beta CDR3 regions. RT-PCR in the first round used HTBI primers; a second-round multiplex PCR followed. TCRdb re-analysed the multiplex PCR reads in MiXCR, keeping a single row per CDR3 protein. The profile shows approximately 460,000 distinct CDR3 sequences, 14% of them singletons. Sequencing used blood. The receptors stem from a woman between 25 and 40 years old with Graves' ophthalmopathy.

This clonotype was recorded at least ten times. This chain links TRBV12-3 or TRBV12-4 with TRBJ1-1; maybe TRBD1 (6 bases). V lost 3 bases and J 7 bases, leaving 18 bases between the germline ends. This CDR3 comprises 15 residues. CDR3 sequence: CASSFHQGQAIEAFF. CDR3 DNA sequence: TGTGCCAGCAGTTTCCACCAGGGACAAGCGATTGAAGCTTTCTTT.

At least ten counts were recorded for this clonotype. The V and J genes are TRBV12-3 or TRBV12-4 and TRBJ2-7, with unresolved D. The CDR3 length is 16 residues. The V gene lost 9 bases and the J gene lost 3 bases, with 24 bases spanning the gap. CDR3 residues: CASPFCRPSFLYEQYF. The DNA for the CDR3 is TGTGCCAGTCCTTTCTGTCGGCCCAGTTTTCTCTACGAGCAGTACTTC.

This clonotype came up many times. The CDR3 loop reads CASRVPVWTYEQYF. As DNA, the CDR3 is TGTGCCAGCCGGGTACCAGTTTGGACCTACGAGCAGTACTTC. This chain joins TRBV6-2 or TRBV6-3 and TRBJ2-7, with D uncertain. The ends were cut back, 8 bases at V and 2 bases at J, with 16 bases in the middle. This CDR3 has 14 amino acids. The germline V gene encodes CDR1 MNHEY and CDR2 SVGEGT.

The table lists this clonotype with many counts. The chain links TRBV6-2 or TRBV6-3 to TRBJ1-1; D is perhaps TRBD1 (6 bases). The CDR3 is made up of 15 amino acids. V was trimmed by 6 bases and J by 0 bases, leaving 14 bases between them. The germline gives CDR1 MNHEY, CDR2 SVGEGT. CDR3 DNA sequence: TGTGCCAGCAGCTCGCCCAGGGGTCTGAACACTGAAGCTTTCTTT. Amino acid sequence: CASSSPRGLNTEAFF.

This clonotype has at least ten counts. This chain uses TRBV10-3 with TRBJ2-7, with 9 bases matching TRBD1. Looked up from germline, CDR1 is ENHRY and CDR2 is SYGVKD. The CDR3 loop spans 12 amino acids. The trim removed 6 bases at V and 4 bases at J, leaving 1 base unmatched. The CDR3 loop is CAIRTGGYEQYF. The CDR3 region has the DNA TGTGCCATCAGGACAGGGGGTTACGAGCAGTACTTC.

The CDR3 reads CASSKEGLSSYEQYF. CDR3 coding DNA: TGTGCCAGCAGTAAGGAGGGTTTGAGCTCCTACGAGCAGTACTTC. The chain carries TRBV11-3 and TRBJ2-7; the D gene is possibly TRBD2 (6 bases). This CDR3 contains 15 residues. Trimming stripped 6 bases from V and 0 bases from J, with 15 bases between. Germline V gene sequence: CDR1 SGHNT, CDR2 YENEEA.

This clonotype was counted ten times or more. The chain has TRBV10-1 and TRBJ1-1; the D gene is possibly TRBD1 (5 bases). The length of the CDR3 is 14 residues. V lost 8 bases and J lost 4, with 17 bases in between. In germline, CDR1 is WNHNN, CDR2 SYGVQD (reference sequence). In DNA form, the CDR3 reads TGCGCCAGCCCCAAGGGGTACGGGAGCACTGAAGCTTTCTTT. Its translation: CASPKGYGSTEAFF.

This clonotype was detected a few times. A read error may explain this, as a much larger clone is one base away. The chain employs TRBV28 and TRBJ1-1, with TRBD1 as a possible D gene (6 bases). The CDR3 covers 12 residues. Germline assignment: CDR1 MDHEN and CDR2 SYDVKM. The chain's CDR3 is CATARGNTEACF. Written as DNA, the CDR3 is TGTGCCACGGCGAGGGGGAACACTGAAGCTTGCTTT.

This clonotype has ten or more counts. V gene TRBV28 combines with J gene TRBJ1-5, with D perhaps TRBD1 (6 bases). Germline V gene data show CDR1 as MDHEN and CDR2 as SYDVKM. The V gene lost 7 bases and the J gene lost 5 bases, with 9 bases spanning the gap. This CDR3 comprises 12 residues. CDR3 residues: CASTRGHQPQHF. The CDR3 nucleotides are TGTGCCAGCACCCGGGGGCATCAGCCCCAGCATTTT.

At least ten counts were recorded for this clonotype. This sequence joins TRBV20-1 and TRBJ2-7; 8 nucleotides match TRBD1. The germline V gene has CDR1 DFQATT and CDR2 SNEGSKA (reference sequence). Germline trimming cut 1 base from V and 4 bases from J; bases unmatched to any gene: 6. The CDR3 is made up of 14 amino acids. The CDR3 reads CSARGAGQVYEQYF. CDR3 DNA: TGCAGTGCTAGAGGGGCGGGACAGGTTTACGAGCAGTACTTC.

About this clonotype: One base away lies a much larger clone, so this may be a sequencing read error. V usage is TRBV20-1 and J usage is TRBJ1-6; D possibly corresponds to TRBD1 (6 bases). The CDR3 runs to 15 residues. Looked up from germline, CDR1 is DFQATT and CDR2 is SNEGSKA (reference sequence). CDR3 loop: CSARKNRVVGSHLHF. The CDR3 nucleotides are TGCAGTGCTAGAAAAAACAGGGTGGTTGGTTCACACCTCCACTTT.

This clonotype was seen repeatedly, ten times or more. The chain combines TRBV28 with TRBJ1-3; no clear D. The CDR3 sequence is 15 residues long. V was pared by 8 bases and J by 0 bases, with 14 bases between. Germline CDR1 reads MDHEN; CDR2 reads SYDVKM. This chain's CDR3 is CASAFTRSSGNTIYF. The CDR3, as DNA: TGTGCCAGCGCTTTTACCCGGAGCTCTGGAAACACCATATATTTT. Full variable domain (outside the CDR3, taken from reference TRBV28 and TRBJ1-3): DVKVTQSSRYLVKRTGEKVFLECVQDMDHENMFWYRQDPGLGLRLIYFSYDVKMKEKGDIPEGYSVSREKKERFSLILESASTNQTSMYLCASAFTRSSGNTIYFGEGSWLTVV.

This clonotype has at least ten counts. This CDR3 is CATSRAYLANYGYTF. The CDR3 nucleotides are TGTGCCACCAGCAGAGCCTACCTTGCTAACTATGGCTACACCTTC. The chain combines TRBV15 with TRBJ1-2, with no clear D. Germline values: CDR1 LNHNV, CDR2 YYDKDF (reference sequence). This CDR3 has 15 amino acids. V was shortened by 1 base and J by 0 bases, with 9 bases between the two germline ends.